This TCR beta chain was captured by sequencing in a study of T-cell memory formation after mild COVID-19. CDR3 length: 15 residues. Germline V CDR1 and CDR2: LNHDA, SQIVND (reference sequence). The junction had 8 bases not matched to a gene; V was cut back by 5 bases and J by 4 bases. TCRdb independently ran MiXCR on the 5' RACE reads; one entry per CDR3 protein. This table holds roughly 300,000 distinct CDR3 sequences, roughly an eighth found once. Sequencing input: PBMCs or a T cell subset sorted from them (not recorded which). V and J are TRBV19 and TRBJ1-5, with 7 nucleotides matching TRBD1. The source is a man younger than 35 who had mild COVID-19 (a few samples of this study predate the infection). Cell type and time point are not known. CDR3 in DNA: TGTGCCAGTAGTGACTACAGGGGTAGGAATCAGCCCCAGCATTTT. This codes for CASSDYRGRNQPQHF.